The clone carrying this T cell receptor (beta chain) was observed a few times. These data are taken from a study of blood T cell repertoires in COVID-19. Overall study: Acute and convalescent COVID-19 samples came from the United States, Italy and Spain. PBMCs, B-cell-depleted T cells, or T cells provided the cDNA or gDNA that made up the material.

With V trimmed by 9 bases and J by 8 bases, 14 bases remained unmatched. From germline, CDR1 is MNHEY and CDR2 SVGAGI. The CDR3 contains 14 residues. Patients in Seattle were enrolled during active infection, then followed longitudinally. Authors' methods: Reference gene primer amplification yielded estimated nucleated cell counts. Here immunoSEQ multiplex PCR was the method, and the copy in TCRdb shows in-frame clones only, minus some. V and J calls and clone size follow that table, whereas D and trimming were derived from the DNA. In the table there are some 300,000 clones, about 87% of which are singletons.

This TCR was sampled from a woman aged 50 to 60 with COVID-19, enrolled during active disease. The material sequenced was peripheral blood. The V and J genes are TRBV6-5 and TRBJ1-2, with 8 bases lining up with TRBD1. As DNA, the CDR3 is TGTGCCAGTCGTCGCACAGGGGGGGGAGAGGGCTACACCTTC. It yields the protein CASRRTGGGEGYTF.